This is a list of T cell receptor beta chains from one sample in a study of blood T cell repertoires in COVID-19. Clones were read by immunoSEQ multiplex PCR, and TCRdb kept only the in-frame ones, dropping some. The sample yields under 250,000 clones, roughly four fifths seen once. Specimen: peripheral blood. These receptors were collected from a woman aged 55 to 70 with acute or convalescent COVID-19. Each CDR3 is given with its conserved first and last residue. A D gene is named only where the DNA matches it firmly. Not all rows give a size; the values are once, few, many and, for expanded clones, a class.

TRBV6-2/TRBV6-3	TRBJ1-1	.	TRBD1	CASSPGTENTEAFF
TRBV5-4	TRBJ1-1	.	.	CASSLPGNTEAFF
TRBV9	TRBJ2-2	.	.	CASSVLQASGELFF
TRBV7-2	TRBJ1-5	few	TRBD1	CASSSQGASNQPQHF
TRBV5-4	TRBJ1-3	.	.	CASSLAGGGSGNTIYF
TRBV2	TRBJ2-2	.	.	CASSETSVPTGELFF
TRBV4-1	TRBJ1-6	.	TRBD1	CASSRDRGSIDSPLHF
TRBV2	TRBJ1-4	once	.	CASSGRATNEKLFF
TRBV28	TRBJ2-1	once	TRBD1	CASRPMDRGMNEQFF
TRBV6-5	TRBJ1-5	few	.	CASSPTGPFNQPQHF
TRBV5-1	TRBJ1-1	.	TRBD1	CASSSRGQGAYTEAFF
TRBV13	TRBJ1-3	.	.	CASSLGTGGNTIYF
TRBV7-8	TRBJ2-1	.	TRBD2	CASSPGGSGGYNEQFF
TRBV2	TRBJ1-2	few	TRBD1	CASSFLGQGGYGYTF
TRBV7-8	TRBJ1-2	.	.	CASSLARDFVRNGYTF
TRBV6-5	TRBJ2-7	.	.	CASSTGRTSSYEQYF
TRBV7-9	TRBJ1-1	.	.	CASNPEGGGPFF
TRBV30	TRBJ1-2	.	TRBD1	CAWIGQDNYGYTF
TRBV7-9	TRBJ1-1	.	TRBD1	CASGVGGWTEAFF
TRBV11-1	TRBJ2-2	.	.	CASSHRRGLAGELFF
TRBV19	TRBJ1-2	.	.	CASSIDIRGMNGYTF
TRBV6-5	TRBJ2-1	once	.	CASTGGSYNEQFF
TRBV7-2	TRBJ2-3	.	TRBD2	CASKERGTTDTQYF
TRBV6-2/TRBV6-3	TRBJ1-2	few	.	CASSYNGARGYTF
TRBV6-5	TRBJ2-2	.	TRBD2	CASSLGLAEAGELFF
TRBV30	TRBJ1-1	.	.	CAWSPPVTEAFF
TRBV28	TRBJ1-1	.	.	CASSPGKITEAFF
TRBV4-2	TRBJ1-4	.	TRBD1	CASSPSEGGVEKLFF
TRBV6-6	TRBJ1-2	.	.	CASSRTVHYGYTF
TRBV3-1/TRBV3-2	TRBJ2-1	.	.	CASSQASLGVEQFF
TRBV5-4	TRBJ1-1	.	TRBD1	CASSLWDRNTEAFF
TRBV12-3/TRBV12-4	TRBJ2-2	.	.	CASSFTRAGELFF
TRBV10-1	TRBJ1-1	.	.	CASSERPQENTEAFF
TRBV6-1	TRBJ1-2	.	.	CASSEFPGNYGYTF
TRBV30	TRBJ1-1	.	.	CAWSYLSNALGAFF
TRBV6-2/TRBV6-3	TRBJ1-1	few	TRBD1	CASSYTGGNTEAFF
TRBV5-1	TRBJ2-1	.	TRBD1	CASSLRWQGALNEQFF
TRBV7-9	TRBJ2-5	.	.	CASSLESYQETQYF
TRBV5-4	TRBJ1-1	.	TRBD1	CASSGTGEYTEAFF
TRBV10-3	TRBJ2-1	.	.	CAISGGGPNGDEQFF
TRBV7-8	TRBJ2-2	.	.	CASSLIETGELFF
TRBV6-5	TRBJ2-3	.	.	CASSYGGASSTDTQYF
TRBV6-5	TRBJ1-2	.	.	CASSTNRDYGYTF
TRBV2	TRBJ2-5	once	.	CASSREETQYF
TRBV12-3/TRBV12-4	TRBJ1-1	.	.	CASSTRSNTEAFF
TRBV2	TRBJ1-2	once	.	CASSGGGYGYTF
TRBV4-3	TRBJ1-1	.	.	CASSQFPVRGRTEAFF
TRBV4-3	TRBJ2-7	few	.	CASSQSPTDLSYEQYF
TRBV4-1	TRBJ1-4	once	TRBD1	CASSHGEGAATNEKLFF
TRBV2	TRBJ1-3	.	.	CASRSQGPPSGNTIYF
TRBV5-1	TRBJ2-7	.	TRBD2	CASSLTSGTSYEQYF
TRBV9	TRBJ2-2	.	.	CASSVGGGTGELFF
TRBV4-1	TRBJ2-3	.	TRBD1	CASSQGSGQGLGDTQYF
TRBV7-9	TRBJ1-2	.	TRBD1	CASSAGQSIHGYTF
TRBV3-1/TRBV3-2	TRBJ1-1	.	.	CASSPFGNTEAFF
TRBV10-3	TRBJ2-7	.	.	CAISGYRDGSYEQYF
TRBV30	TRBJ2-1	.	.	CAWTQGVEQFF
TRBV7-9	TRBJ1-5	.	.	CASSADKDQPQHF
TRBV3-1/TRBV3-2	TRBJ2-7	.	.	CASSQGTPYEQYF
TRBV19	TRBJ1-1	.	TRBD1	CASTPTGVGTEAFF